This TCR beta chain was recorded in a study of cytomegalovirus exposure and HLA in healthy donors. The study ran its PCR with 60 Vbeta and 13 Jbeta primers. Measured with immunoSEQ multiplex PCR; TCRdb has only the in-frame clones, and not every one. The table has around 120,000 clones, about 78% seen once. The CDR3 contains 15 residues. CDR1 and CDR2 (germline): PRHDT, FYEKMQ (reference sequence). Trimming removed 5 bases from V and 0 bases from J, with 11 bases in between. Overall study results and limits: Presence/absence analyses assumed roughly uniform sequencing depth across donors, which may not hold. In a later analysis, HLA-associated beta chains showed higher expansion and lower generation probabilities than comparable chains.

As for this clone: Its cognate antigen is unknown.

The TCR sequence derives from a human donor in good health. The rearrangement joins TRBV13 to TRBJ1-3; D is ambiguous. Sequenced sample: PBMCs. The CDR3 loop reads CASSPEGVSGNTIYF. DNA of the CDR3: TGTGCCAGCAGCCCTGAGGGAGTCTCTGGAAACACCATATATTTT.